This TCR beta chain was observed in a study of CD8+CD57+ T cells in acquired aplastic anemia. About the study: DNA from sorted CD4+ and CD8+ cells averaged around 3.5 ug. Researchers reported that healthy donors averaged roughly 10 million reads for CD4+ cells.

Profiling that covered TCR beta VDJ and CDR3 relied on genomic DNA as its template. TCRdb re-analysed the reads in MiXCR, keeping a single row per CDR3 protein. The table has about 170,000 distinct CDR3 sequences, just under 45% seen once. V lost 3 bases to trimming and J lost 2 bases; unmatched junction nucleotides: 8. The CDR3 extends over 16 amino acids. Germline CDR1 is ENHRY and CDR2 is SYGVKD. Sequencing input: sorted CD4+, CD8+, or CD8+CD57+ T cells (not recorded which) from PBMCs. This TCR derives from a human donor in good health. The chain links TRBV10-3 to TRBJ2-5, with 8 bases lining up with TRBD2. CDR3: CAISDYRGGSQETQYF. CDR3 nucleotides: TGTGCCATCAGTGACTATCGCGGGGGGTCTCAAGAGACCCAGTACTTC.